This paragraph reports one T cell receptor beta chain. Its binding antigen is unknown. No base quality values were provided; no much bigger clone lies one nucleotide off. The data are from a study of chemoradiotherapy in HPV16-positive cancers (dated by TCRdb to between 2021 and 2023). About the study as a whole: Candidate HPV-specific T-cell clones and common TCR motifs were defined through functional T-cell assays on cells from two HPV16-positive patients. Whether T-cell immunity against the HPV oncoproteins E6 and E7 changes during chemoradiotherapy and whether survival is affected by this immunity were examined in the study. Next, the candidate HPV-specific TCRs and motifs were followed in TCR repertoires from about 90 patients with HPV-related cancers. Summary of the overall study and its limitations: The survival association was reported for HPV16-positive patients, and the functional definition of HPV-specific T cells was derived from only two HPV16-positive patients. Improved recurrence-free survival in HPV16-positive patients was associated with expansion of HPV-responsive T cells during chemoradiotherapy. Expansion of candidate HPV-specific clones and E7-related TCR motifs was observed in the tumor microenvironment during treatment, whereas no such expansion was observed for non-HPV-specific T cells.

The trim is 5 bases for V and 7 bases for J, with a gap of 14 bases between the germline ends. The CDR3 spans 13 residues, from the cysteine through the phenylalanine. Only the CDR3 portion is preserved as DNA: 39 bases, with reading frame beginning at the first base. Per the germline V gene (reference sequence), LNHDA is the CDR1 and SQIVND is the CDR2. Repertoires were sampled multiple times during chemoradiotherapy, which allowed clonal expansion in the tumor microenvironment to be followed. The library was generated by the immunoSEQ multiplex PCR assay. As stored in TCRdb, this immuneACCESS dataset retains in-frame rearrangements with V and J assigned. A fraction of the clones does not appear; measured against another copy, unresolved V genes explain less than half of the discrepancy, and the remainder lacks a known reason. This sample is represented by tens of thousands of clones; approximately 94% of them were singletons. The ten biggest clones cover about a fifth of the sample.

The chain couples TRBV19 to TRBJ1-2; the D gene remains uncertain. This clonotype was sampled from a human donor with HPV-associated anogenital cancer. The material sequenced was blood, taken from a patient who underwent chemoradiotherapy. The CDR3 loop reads CASSPTPNSGYTF. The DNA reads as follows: TGTGCCAGTAGTCCAACCCCTAATAGTGGCTACACCTTC.